The rows below give T cell receptor beta chains drawn from one sample of a study of shared clonotypes between healthy human individuals. The table came from immunoSEQ multiplex PCR; TCRdb's copy has only in-frame clones and leaves some out. The data show about 95,000 clones, under 70% seen once. Source material: memory CD8+ T cells sorted from blood. These receptors came from a man under 40 in good health. Each CDR3 is given with its conserved first and last residue. D genes are given only for firm matches. Size is omitted from some rows. Given values are once, few, many or a class for expanded clones.

D	size	V	J	length	DNA	CDR3
.	few	TRBV6-1	TRBJ1-5	13	TGTGCCAGCAAACGACAGGAGAATCAGCCCCAGCATTTT	CASKRQENQPQHF
.	.	TRBV7-2	TRBJ2-6	15	TGTGCCAGCAGCAGGGACCACTCTGGGGCCAACGTCCTGACTTTC	CASSRDHSGANVLTF
TRBD2	.	TRBV6-6	TRBJ2-7	14	TGTGCCAGCAGTTACTCCGGCGGGAGGTACGAGCAGTACTTC	CASSYSGGRYEQYF
.	.	TRBV6-6	TRBJ2-3	16	TGTGCCAGCAGTGGCGCCGTGGACAAGGGTATGGATACGCAGTATTTT	CASSGAVDKGMDTQYF
.	few	TRBV28	TRBJ2-1	19	TGTGCCAGCAGCTCAATCCGGTCAGGAGCGTCTAGCTCCTACAATGAGCAGTTCTTC	CASSSIRSGASSSYNEQFF
TRBD2	.	TRBV9	TRBJ2-2	20	TGTGCCAGCAGTGTAAGTGGGGGACTAGCTCTTTTGAGGGACACCGGGGAGCTGTTTTTT	CASSVSGGLALLRDTGELFF
TRBD2	.	TRBV7-6	TRBJ2-7	14	TGTGCCAGCAGCTCAAGCGGGGTTCTATCCGAGCAGTACTTC	CASSSSGVLSEQYF
.	once	TRBV7-2	TRBJ2-6	17	TGTGCCAGCAGCAAAAGGGCTGGGGGAGGTGGGGCCAACGTCCTGACTTTC	CASSKRAGGGGANVLTF
TRBD2	.	TRBV18	TRBJ2-2	16	TGTGCCAGCTCACGGACTAGCGGGAGTGGGACCGGGGAGCTGTTTTTT	CASSRTSGSGTGELFF
.	.	TRBV9	TRBJ2-2	14	TGTGCCAGCGTAGGGGCAATTCGCACCGGGGAGCTGTTTTTT	CASVGAIRTGELFF
.	.	TRBV5-6	TRBJ2-1	16	TGTGCCAGCAGCTTGGGGCGTCGAATCTCCTACAATGAGCAGTTCTTC	CASSLGRRISYNEQFF
TRBD2	.	TRBV27	TRBJ2-1	15	TGTGCCAGCAGTCCGCTAGCGGGAGGCTACAATGAGCAGTTCTTC	CASSPLAGGYNEQFF
.	.	TRBV6-1	TRBJ2-3	16	TGTGCCAGCAGTGAAGACTCCGGTACGACCACAGATACGCAGTATTTT	CASSEDSGTTTDTQYF
.	few	TRBV28	TRBJ2-2	14	TGTGCCAGCAGTTCTAGGACAGTCCCCGGGGAGCTGTTTTTT	CASSSRTVPGELFF
.	.	TRBV28	TRBJ2-5	16	TGTGCCAGCAGTTTAGGTGGGAGGATATCAGGGGAGACCCAGTACTTC	CASSLGGRISGETQYF
.	.	TRBV5-5	TRBJ2-5	14	TGTGCCAGCAGCTTGGGCCCAGGGATAGAGACCCAGTACTTC	CASSLGPGIETQYF
.	.	TRBV28	TRBJ2-1	14	TGTGCCAGCAGTGTTACTAGATCCTACAATGAGCAGTTCTTC	CASSVTRSYNEQFF
.	.	TRBV12-5	TRBJ2-1	14	TGTGCTAGTGGTGATAATATGGGGTACTATGAGCAGTTCTTC	CASGDNMGYYEQFF
.	once	TRBV27	TRBJ1-5	10	TGTGCTTCGGGACTCGTACCCCAGCATTTT	CASGLVPQHF
.	few	TRBV10-3	TRBJ1-2	12	TGTGCCATCAGGGAAGACCACTATGGCTACACCTTC	CAIREDHYGYTF
.	.	TRBV11-2	TRBJ2-1	12	TGTGCCAGCAGCTTATCGACTCTAGGGCAGTTCTTC	CASSLSTLGQFF
TRBD2	many	TRBV6-4	TRBJ2-3	16	TGTGCCAGCAGTGAATTAGCGGGAGGGCCGGCGGATACGCAGTATTTT	CASSELAGGPADTQYF
TRBD2	.	TRBV4-1	TRBJ2-2	16	TGCGCCAGCAGCCAAGGCTACGGAGCGGGAGACGGGGAGCTGTTTTTT	CASSQGYGAGDGELFF
TRBD2	.	TRBV7-9	TRBJ2-7	14	TGTGCCAGCAGCTTAGGGCTAGCGGAATACGAGCAGTACTTC	CASSLGLAEYEQYF
.	.	TRBV14	TRBJ2-7	14	TGTGCCAGCAGTCCAGGGGACGGCGCCTACGAGCAGTACTTC	CASSPGDGAYEQYF
.	.	TRBV2	TRBJ2-7	13	TGTGCCAGCAGTGAGGAACCGTCCTACGAGCAGTACTTC	CASSEEPSYEQYF
.	.	TRBV7-6	TRBJ2-7	15	TGTGCCAGCAGCCTCCCGGGTCACCGGACGCACGAGCAGTACTTC	CASSLPGHRTHEQYF
.	many	TRBV7-6	TRBJ2-1	14	TGTGCCAGCAGCCCTCCAAGGGCTTACAATGAGCAGTTCTTC	CASSPPRAYNEQFF
.	.	TRBV21-1	TRBJ2-2	19	TGTGCCAGCAGCGCTCCCGGGACTAGCGGGAGGCCGAACACCGGGGAGCTGTTTTTT	CASSAPGTSGRPNTGELFF
.	few	TRBV4-1	TRBJ1-2	13	TGCGCCAGCAGCCATAAAGGAGCGGATGGCTACACCTTC	CASSHKGADGYTF
TRBD1	.	TRBV19	TRBJ1-1	14	TGTGCCAGTAGTCCTACAGGGGGTAACACTGAAGCTTTCTTT	CASSPTGGNTEAFF
.	.	TRBV25-1	TRBJ1-1	13	TGTGCCAGCACTACCGGACAGAACACTGAAGCTTTCTTT	CASTTGQNTEAFF
.	many	TRBV28	TRBJ2-7	12	TGTGCCAGCCCCAATACGGAGTACGAGCAGTACTTC	CASPNTEYEQYF
.	once	TRBV6-5	TRBJ2-1	13	TGTGCCAGCAGTTATTTTAGGGAGAATGAGCAGTTCTTC	CASSYFRENEQFF
.	.	TRBV18	TRBJ2-7	15	TGTGCCAGCTCACCACCGGTTGCCCCCAACTACGAGCAGTACTTC	CASSPPVAPNYEQYF
TRBD2	.	TRBV27	TRBJ2-1	18	TGTGCCAGCAGTTTACCAACTAGCGGGAGGTTCCCCTACAATGAGCAGTTCTTC	CASSLPTSGRFPYNEQFF
TRBD1	few	TRBV5-6	TRBJ2-3	15	TGTGCCAGCAGTGGGACAGGGCAAAGCACAGATACGCAGTATTTT	CASSGTGQSTDTQYF
.	few	TRBV7-9	TRBJ2-1	11	TGTGCCAGCAGCCTAGACAGTGAGCAGTTCTTC	CASSLDSEQFF
.	.	TRBV2	TRBJ2-1	12	TGTGGACAAGATAACAAACGGGGTGAGCAGTTCTTC	CGQDNKRGEQFF
TRBD1	.	TRBV9	TRBJ2-7	15	TGTGCCAGCAGCCCTTGGGACAGTGCAACCTACGAGCAGTACTTC	CASSPWDSATYEQYF
TRBD1	once	TRBV13	TRBJ2-1	20	TGTGCCAGCAGCCACCTTGGGACAGTAAGGGACATGAGCTCCTACAATGAGCAGTTCTTC	CASSHLGTVRDMSSYNEQFF